The 2 T cell receptor beta chains presented below share a single source sample, sequenced in a study of glioma-infiltrating T cells after dendritic cell vaccination. TCRdb's copy holds only in-frame clones and misses some; the assay was immunoSEQ multiplex PCR. Of 90,000 to 140,000 clones in the sample, nearly 90% were seen once. Described time point: after dendritic cell vaccination, including at tumor progression/relapse. The sample was blood, taken after dendritic cell vaccination. The receptor set was obtained from a human donor with glioblastoma.

The rearrangement uses TRBV18 and TRBJ1-5; 9 nucleotides agree with TRBD1. The CDR3 has 16 amino acids. V trimming: 3 bases; J trimming: 1 base; junction bases outside the gene matches: 4. Germline V gene sequence: CDR1 KGHSH, CDR2 LQKENI. CDR3 nucleotides: TGTGCCAGCTCACCCACAACAGGGGGCAGCAATCAGCCCCAGCATTTT. It yields the protein CASSPTTGGSNQPQHF.

This clone was detected once. The V and J genes are TRBV10-3 and TRBJ1-2, with TRBD1 matching over 7 bases. V lost 0 bases and J lost 8; bases outside the gene matches: 12. Germline V lookup: CDR1 ENHRY, CDR2 SYGVKD. This CDR3 contains 16 residues. CDR3 loop: CAISESRSRQGEGYTF. DNA of the CDR3: TGTGCCATCAGTGAGTCGCGTTCACGGCAGGGGGAAGGCTACACCTTC.